The TCR beta chain described here comes from a study of identical twins. TCRdb processed the 5' RACE reads anew with MiXCR; each CDR3 protein has one entry. The data contain 400,000 to 550,000 distinct CDR3 sequences, roughly 13% of them seen just once; the ten biggest clones take up approximately 1%. CDR1 is LGHDT, CDR2 YNNKEL, per germline (reference sequence). The CDR3 contains 15 residues. Between the trimmed V and J ends, which lost 1 base and 2 bases, there was a span of 10 bases. This clonotype was seen ten or more times. This same sample was also part of a study on yellow fever vaccine responses in identical twins. Per that study: Reports say the vaccine T cell response in twins looked partly convergent and partly personalized.

The V and J genes are TRBV3-1 and TRBJ2-3; no clear D gene. The sequence came from a woman between 18 and 29 years old in good health. Material for sequencing was CD4+ T cells sorted from blood. The CDR3 is CASSQVRSSTDTQYF. CDR3 in DNA: TGTGCCAGCAGCCAAGTGCGGAGCTCCACAGATACGCAGTATTTT.